The rows below give T cell receptor beta chains drawn from one sample of a study of T-cell reconstitution after alpha-beta-depleted transplantation in children. TCRdb ran MiXCR on the PCR reads and lists one entry per CDR3 protein. The repertoire has about 48,000 distinct CDR3 sequences, over 4.5% of them found once; the top ten carry 30%. Sequenced material: PBMCs, mostly from graft donor cells, taken 60 days after TCRalphabeta/CD19-depleted stem cell transplant. The receptors originated from a female patient aged 2 to 10 who had a stem cell transplant for aplastic anemia, so the T cells may come from the graft donor. CDR3s include the opening cysteine and the closing phenylalanine or tryptophan. Fields, in order: V gene, clone size, D gene, J gene, CDR3 DNA, CDR3 protein. A D gene is named only where the DNA matches it firmly. Some rows mark clone size as missing; the rest say once, few, many or name a class of expanded clone.

>TRBV15|few|-|TRBJ2-7
TGTGCCACCAGCAGAGCGGTCGAAACTCCCTACGAGCAGTACTTC
CATSRAVETPYEQYF
>TRBV3-1|few|TRBD2|TRBJ2-7
TGTGCCAGCAGCCCTCGCTGGAGCGGGAGGGCCTACGAGCAGTACTTC
CASSPRWSGRAYEQYF
>TRBV10-2|many|-|TRBJ2-7
TGCGCCAGCAGCAGGACAGAGAATTACGAGCAGTACTTC
CASSRTENYEQYF
>TRBV20-1|many|-|TRBJ2-5
TGCAGTGCTAGGACGGACTTGGGGGCAGAGACCCAGTACTTC
CSARTDLGAETQYF
>TRBV28|few|-|TRBJ1-4
TGTGCCAGCAGTTTTTACTCCTTCGGGGTAGGGCAGGAAAAACTGTTTTTT
CASSFYSFGVGQEKLFF
>TRBV28|few|TRBD2|TRBJ2-3
TGTGCCAGCAGTTTAGTCGGACTAGCGGACAGCACAGATACGCAGTATTTT
CASSLVGLADSTDTQYF
>TRBV7-9|many|-|TRBJ2-1
TGTGCCAGCAGCTCCGATCGCTATGAGCAGTTCTTC
CASSSDRYEQFF
>TRBV6-5|-|-|TRBJ1-1
TGTGCCAGCTCCCTTAGGAAGAACACTGAAGCTTTCTTT
CASSLRKNTEAFF
>TRBV15|many|-|TRBJ2-1
TGTGCCACCAGCAGGAACAATGAGCAGTTCTTC
CATSRNNEQFF
>TRBV28|many|-|TRBJ2-4
TGTGCCAGCAGTTTAGGGACTGGGGTTCTATCCAAAAACATTCAGTACTTC
CASSLGTGVLSKNIQYF
>TRBV6-5|few|TRBD1|TRBJ1-4
TGTGCCAGCAGTTGGATAGGACAGGGGGGAAATGAAAAACTGTTTTTT
CASSWIGQGGNEKLFF
>TRBV7-3|-|TRBD2|TRBJ2-2
TGTGCCAGCAGTCCCGCGGGAGTCCGGGGCACCGGGGAGCTGTTTTTT
CASSPAGVRGTGELFF
>TRBV20-1|few|TRBD1|TRBJ2-5
TGCAGTGCCTTGCCCGGGACAGGGTCAGAGACCCAGTACTTC
CSALPGTGSETQYF
>TRBV20-1|many|TRBD1|TRBJ2-3
TGCAGTGCTAGAACGGGACAGGGGTACACAGATACGCAGTATTTT
CSARTGQGYTDTQYF
>TRBV3-1|few|-|TRBJ1-1
TGTGCCAGCAGCCAAGTCGTACAGTCGAACACTGAAGCTTTCTTT
CASSQVVQSNTEAFF
>TRBV5-1|many|TRBD1|TRBJ1-6
TGCGCCAGCAGCCAGATCGACAGGGACTCTTCACCCCTCCACTTT
CASSQIDRDSSPLHF
>TRBV7-9|-|-|TRBJ1-1
TGTGCCAGCAGCTTACAGGGTTCGAACACTGAAGCTTTCTTT
CASSLQGSNTEAFF
>TRBV20-1|many|TRBD2|TRBJ2-3
TGCAGTGCTAGAGGGCAGACTAGCCGTGGCACAGATACGCAGTATTTT
CSARGQTSRGTDTQYF
>TRBV13|-|-|TRBJ1-1
TGTGCCAGCAGCTTAGGGGGGGGGAGGCGGAGCACTGAAGCTTTCTTT
CASSLGGGRRSTEAFF
>TRBV5-1|-|-|TRBJ1-4
TGCGCCAGCAGCTTGGCAGGGTCTGATGAAAAACTGTTTTTT
CASSLAGSDEKLFF
>TRBV6-6|-|-|TRBJ1-4
TGTGCCAGCTCTGTTTCGCGGGCCATTAATGAAAAACTGTTTTTT
CASSVSRAINEKLFF
>TRBV7-9|many|-|TRBJ2-3
TGTGCCAGCAGCTTAACCAAGAGGGCCCTGGTCACAGATACGCAGTATTTT
CASSLTKRALVTDTQYF
>TRBV5-1|-|TRBD2|TRBJ2-3
TGCGCCAGCAGCCCCAGCGGGAGGTTTTCAGATACGCAGTATTTT
CASSPSGRFSDTQYF
>TRBV5-1|few|-|TRBJ2-7
TGCGCCAGCAGCTTGGGTCAAGTGGGGTACGAGCAGTACTTC
CASSLGQVGYEQYF
>TRBV21-1|many|-|TRBJ2-7
TGTGCCTCCAAGGAGGGGGGGGCCTTTGAGCAGTACTTC
CASKEGGAFEQYF
>TRBV29-1|many|-|TRBJ2-7
TGCAGCGTAGCGAGGGACAGGACTGGGACTACCTACGAGCAGTACTTC
CSVARDRTGTTYEQYF
>TRBV18|many|-|TRBJ1-3
TGTGCCAGCTCACCTATGTCGGGGACTGGAAACACCATATATTTT
CASSPMSGTGNTIYF
>TRBV7-2|many|-|TRBJ2-3
TGTGCCAGCGCACAGACGGATACGCAGTATTTT
CASAQTDTQYF
>TRBV29-1|many|-|TRBJ2-7
TGCAGCGTTTTAGGGGGACACCCCTACGAGCAGTACTTC
CSVLGGHPYEQYF
>TRBV7-9|many|TRBD2|TRBJ2-3
TGTGCCAGCGGAAGACTAGCGGCCACAGATACGCAGTATTTT
CASGRLAATDTQYF
>TRBV6-5|many|TRBD2|TRBJ2-1
TGTGCCAGCAGACGCGGACTAGCGGGAGGGAATGAGCAGTTCTTC
CASRRGLAGGNEQFF
>TRBV11-2|many|TRBD2|TRBJ2-7
TGTGCCAGCAGCCGGGAGGGCCTCGACGAGCAGTACTTC
CASSREGLDEQYF
>TRBV29-1|many|-|TRBJ2-7
TGCAGCGTTTCGGGACAAACCTACGAGCAGTACTTC
CSVSGQTYEQYF
>TRBV20-1|many|-|TRBJ1-1
TGCAGTGCCTCCGGGCAGGGATCCTCGAGCACTGAAGCTTTCTTT
CSASGQGSSSTEAFF
>TRBV3-1|-|TRBD1|TRBJ2-6
TGTGCCAGCAGCCCATTTACCATGGAGCACAGGGGGCCCTCTGGGGCCAACGTCCTGACTTTC
CASSPFTMEHRGPSGANVLTF
>TRBV12-3/TRBV12-4|many|-|TRBJ1-2
TGTGCCAGCAGTTCCCGGGTTGAATGGTATGGCTACACCTTC
CASSSRVEWYGYTF
>TRBV14|-|-|TRBJ2-1
TGTGCCAGCAGCCAGGCAGGGAGGTCCTACAATGAGCAGTTCTTC
CASSQAGRSYNEQFF
>TRBV7-9|many|TRBD1|TRBJ2-3
TGTGCCAGCAGCTTCGGGACAGGGGCATCAGATACGCAGTATTTT
CASSFGTGASDTQYF
>TRBV9|many|-|TRBJ2-1
TGTGCCAGCAGCGACCCAGCGGCCTCCTACAATGAGCAGTTCTTC
CASSDPAASYNEQFF
>TRBV5-1|many|-|TRBJ2-2
TGCGCCAGCAGCTTGGAAAGGAGAAGTACCGGGGAGCTGTTTTTT
CASSLERRSTGELFF
>TRBV9|few|-|TRBJ2-3
TGTGCCAGCAGCGCGTCGGGACATAGCAGCACAGATACGCAGTATTTT
CASSASGHSSTDTQYF
>TRBV3-1|-|TRBD2|TRBJ2-7
TGTGCCAGCAGCCGAGGACTAGCGGAAGAGCAGTACTTC
CASSRGLAEEQYF
>TRBV29-1|many|-|TRBJ2-6
TGCAGCGTTGGCGAGAGGGGTTCTGGGGCCAACGTCCTGACTTTC
CSVGERGSGANVLTF
>TRBV7-3|many|TRBD2|TRBJ2-3
TGTGCCAGCAGCTTGTCTAGCGGGGGGGCCCCATTCGTCTCAACGCAGTATTTT
CASSLSSGGAPFVSTQYF
>TRBV9|many|-|TRBJ2-7
TGTGCCAGCAGCCTTACAGGGAACTCCTACGAGCAGTACTTC
CASSLTGNSYEQYF
>TRBV18|many|-|TRBJ2-7
TGTGCCAGCTCACCAATAGGCAGCTCCTACGAGCAGTACTTC
CASSPIGSSYEQYF
>TRBV20-1|many|TRBD1|TRBJ2-1
TGCAGTGCTAGAGACCCGGCAGGGGGCAATGAGCAGTTCTTC
CSARDPAGGNEQFF
>TRBV7-8|many|-|TRBJ2-5
TGTGCCAGCAGCTTGAACCAGGGGTTCGAGACCCAGTACTTC
CASSLNQGFETQYF
>TRBV28|few|-|TRBJ1-1
TGTGCCAGCAGTGGACCGGGGGAGAACACTGAAGCTTTCTTT
CASSGPGENTEAFF
>TRBV30|few|TRBD2|TRBJ2-3
TGTGCCTGGGGGACTAGCGGCGCAGATACGCAGTATTTT
CAWGTSGADTQYF